This passage covers 29 T cell receptor beta chains from one sample sequenced in a study of neurological immune-mediated disorders. TCRdb processed the 5' RACE reads anew with MiXCR; each CDR3 protein has one entry. The sample holds roughly 66,000 distinct CDR3 sequences, approximately 5% seen once. Input material: PBMCs. These receptor sequences come from a woman between 70 and 85 years old with multiple sclerosis.

The sample holds many counts of this clonotype. The V and J genes are TRBV29-1 and TRBJ2-5; 10 positions match TRBD1. CDR3 length: 13 residues. The germline V gene has CDR1 SQVTM and CDR2 ANQGSEA. V trimming: 4 bases; J trimming: 5 bases; junction bases outside the gene matches: 4. CDR3 protein: CSVGQGASETQYF. The DNA for the CDR3 is TGCAGCGTTGGACAGGGGGCGTCGGAGACCCAGTACTTC. Full variable domain (rest looked up from reference TRBV29-1 and TRBJ2-5): SAVISQKPSRDICQRGTSLTIQCQVDSQVTMMFWYRQQPGQSLTLIATANQGSEATYESGFVIDKFPISRPNLTFSTLTVSNMSPEDSSIYLCSVGQGASETQYFGPGTRLLVL.

This clonotype was seen repeatedly, ten times or more. This rearrangement joins TRBV20-1 to TRBJ1-4; the match to TRBD1 covers 11 bases. Germline V gene sequence: CDR1 DFQATT, CDR2 SNEGSKA (reference sequence). V dropped 5 bases and J dropped 11; count of bases not matched to a gene: 7. This CDR3 comprises 13 residues. The CDR3 DNA sequence: TGCAGTGCTCTCGGACAGGGGGCGGAGAAACTGTTTTTT. It codes for CSALGQGAEKLFF.

The V call is TRBV20-1, the J call TRBJ2-7, with D perhaps matching TRBD1 or TRBD2 (5 bases each). Trimming removed 6 bases at V and 2 bases at J, with 17 bases between. The CDR3 spans 14 residues. The germline CDR1 and CDR2 sequences are DFQATT and SNEGSKA (reference sequence). The CDR3 protein is CSALFRGRTYEQYF. CDR3 DNA sequence: TGCAGTGCCCTCTTTCGGGGACGAACCTACGAGCAGTACTTC.

This clonotype appeared many times. The V call is TRBV20-1, the J call TRBJ2-2; TRBD2 matches at 11 bases. The CDR3 sequence is 14 residues long. Trimming cost V 5 bases and J 4 bases; bases outside gene matches: 3. Germline V gene lookup returns CDR1 DFQATT and CDR2 SNEGSKA (reference sequence). CDR3 DNA: TGCAGTGCTCCACTAGCGGGAGTCACCGGGGAGCTGTTTTTT. It codes for CSAPLAGVTGELFF.

This clonotype occurred a few times. This chain joins TRBV14 and TRBJ2-3, with D perhaps matching TRBD1 or TRBD2 (5 bases each). V lost 4 bases and J lost 2, with 16 bases in between. The germline gives CDR1 SGHDN, CDR2 FVKESK. The CDR3 is 16 residues long. CDR3 region: CASSPLSGRDTDTQYF. In nucleotides, the CDR3 is TGTGCCAGCAGCCCTCTATCGGGACGAGACACAGATACGCAGTATTTT.

This clonotype has ten or more counts. The rearrangement uses TRBV20-1 and TRBJ2-7; 7 positions match TRBD2. V lost 5 bases and J lost 6; bases outside the gene matches: 13. Germline CDR1 and CDR2: DFQATT and SNEGSKA (reference sequence). This CDR3 is built from 14 residues. The DNA of the CDR3 is TGCAGTGCTCGGGGGTCGGGGAGGGCCGGCGAGCAGTACTTC. This translates into CSARGSGRAGEQYF.

The V and J genes are TRBV7-6 and TRBJ2-1; D is uncertain. With 2 bases removed from V and 5 bases from J, the gap between germline ends came to 13 bases. In germline, CDR1 is SGHVS, CDR2 FNYEAQ. This CDR3 spans 15 amino acids. The DNA for the CDR3 is TGTGCCAGCAGCTTAAGCGTCGGCCCCGACAATGAGCAGTTCTTC. Translation gives CASSLSVGPDNEQFF.

In this sample, this clonotype turned up many times. This chain connects TRBV20-1 to TRBJ2-3; 8 nucleotides agree with TRBD2. Trimming cost V 3 bases and J 5 bases; bases outside gene matches: 10. The germline V gene encodes CDR1 DFQATT and CDR2 SNEGSKA (reference sequence). The CDR3 is made up of 15 amino acids. The chain's CDR3 is CSARSGSASRDTQYF. CDR3 nucleotides: TGCAGTGCTAGGAGCGGGAGTGCGTCTCGAGATACGCAGTATTTT.

This clonotype was observed many times. This sequence joins TRBV20-1 and TRBJ2-5; TRBD2 aligns across 9 bases. V dropped 5 bases and J dropped 3; count of bases not matched to a gene: 7. The CDR3 covers 14 residues. Germline V gene sequence: CDR1 DFQATT, CDR2 SNEGSKA (reference sequence). CDR3 coding DNA: TGCAGTGCTCAGTTTGCGGGAGGGGAAGAGACCCAGTACTTC. Translating it yields CSAQFAGGEETQYF.

This clonotype was counted ten times or more. J is TRBJ2-1 and V is TRBV12-3 or TRBV12-4; D unresolved. Trimming took 8 bases from V and 5 from J, leaving 7 bases between them. This CDR3 is built from 11 residues. CDR3 nucleotide sequence: TGTGCCAGCGTTCAGAACAATGAGCAGTTCTTC. This translates into CASVQNNEQFF.

There are many counts of this clonotype. J is TRBJ1-1 and V is TRBV5-1, with 10 nucleotides matching TRBD1. The V gene end was trimmed by 3 bases and the J gene end by 3 bases; junction bases not matched to a gene: 5. The CDR3 loop spans 15 amino acids. Germline V gives CDR1 SGHRS, CDR2 YFSETQ. DNA of the CDR3: TGCGCCAGCAGCTCCCCGGACAGGGGGGACACTGAAGCTTTCTTT. Encoded protein: CASSSPDRGDTEAFF.

The CDR3 DNA reads TGTGCCAGCAGTTTATCCACGCTGGGACAGGGGGGCGGCTACACCTTC. Protein: CASSLSTLGQGGGYTF. This chain uses TRBV28 with TRBJ1-2, with TRBD1 matching over 11 bases. Unmatched junction bases numbered 9, after V lost 1 base and J lost 8 bases. This CDR3 contains 16 residues. Germline values: CDR1 MDHEN, CDR2 SYDVKM.

This clonotype came up many times. Its ends do not fully match the called genes, so a read error is possible. V gene TRBV5-5 combines with J gene TRBJ2-3; D tentatively reads TRBD1 or TRBD2 (5 bases each). Germline CDR1 is SGHKS and CDR2 is YYEKEE (reference sequence). The length of the CDR3 is 15 residues. The CDR3 spells CASSLGRPGPDTQYF. The CDR3 coding sequence is TGTGCCAGCAGTTTGGGACGGCCGGGCCCAGATACGCAGTATTTT.

This rearrangement joins TRBV20-1 to TRBJ1-1; the D gene is possibly TRBD1 (5 bases). Germline V lookup: CDR1 DFQATT, CDR2 SNEGSKA (reference sequence). CDR3 length equals 13 residues. V lost 6 bases to trimming and J lost 2 bases, with 13 bases between them. The CDR3 spells CSALRDSNTEAFF. In DNA, the CDR3 is TGCAGTGCCCTGCGAGACAGCAACACTGAAGCTTTCTTT.

This clonotype was seen repeatedly, ten times or more. V and J are TRBV9 and TRBJ1-1; D gene unclear. Germline V gives CDR1 SGDLS, CDR2 YYNGEE. The V end lost 0 bases, the J end lost 2 bases, and 11 bases lay between the germline ends. This CDR3 is 15 amino acids long. CDR3 in amino acids: CASSVDWASNTEAFF. Written as DNA, the CDR3 is TGTGCCAGCAGCGTAGATTGGGCCTCTAACACTGAAGCTTTCTTT. Looking up the rest from reference TRBV9 and TRBJ1-1 gives the full variable domain: DSGVTQTPKHLITATGQRVTLRCSPRSGDLSVYWYQQSLDQGLQFLIQYYNGEERAKGNILERFSAQQFPDLHSELNLSSLELGDSALYFCASSVDWASNTEAFFGQGTRLTVV.

This clonotype was detected many times. The chain recombines TRBV7-8 with TRBJ2-5; D gene uncertain. The ends were cut back, 4 bases at V and 5 bases at J, with 17 bases in the middle. Germline values: CDR1 SGHVS, CDR2 FQNEAQ. The CDR3 extends over 15 amino acids. In nucleotides, the CDR3 is TGTGCCAGCAGCTCCTCCGTTAGCTGGGGTGAGACCCAGTACTTC. Translated, it gives CASSSSVSWGETQYF.

This clonotype has ten or more counts. The CDR3 sequence: CASSEAEGSRDTQYF. CDR3 bases: TGTGCCAGCAGTGAAGCGGAGGGTTCCCGGGATACGCAGTATTTT. The genes are TRBV2 and TRBJ2-3, with a weak D call TRBD2 (6 bases). The CDR3 length is 15 residues. Trimming took 0 bases from V and 6 from J, leaving 13 bases between them. Germline V gene data show CDR1 as SNHLY and CDR2 as FYNNEI. The variable domain in full, with the rest retrieved from reference TRBV2 and TRBJ2-3, is EPEVTQTPSHQVTQMGQEVILRCVPISNHLYFYWYRQILGQKVEFLVSFYNNEISEKSEIFDDQFSVERPDGSNFTLKIRSTKLEDSAMYFCASSEAEGSRDTQYFGPGTRLTVL.

This clonotype has a count of ten or more. The chain links TRBV7-9 to TRBJ1-3; D is uncertain. Trimming cost V 6 bases and J 0 bases, with 9 bases left between them. The germline gives CDR1 SEHNR, CDR2 FQNEAQ (reference sequence). The CDR3 has 14 residues. CDR3 bases: TGTGCCAGCAGTCTCCCCAGCTCTGGAAACACCATATATTTT. Translation gives CASSLPSSGNTIYF.

This clonotype was seen repeatedly, ten times or more. CDR3: CASRQGAVETQYF. In DNA form, the CDR3 reads TGTGCCAGCAGACAGGGGGCGGTTGAGACCCAGTACTTC. The gene calls are TRBV12-3 or TRBV12-4 and TRBJ2-5, with 9 bases aligning to TRBD1. V lost 6 bases, J lost 5 bases, and 4 bases stayed unmatched. This CDR3 comprises 13 residues.

This clonotype was seen repeatedly, ten times or more. V usage is TRBV25-1 and J usage is TRBJ2-7; D is uncertain. The CDR3 extends over 13 amino acids. V lost 3 bases, J lost 3 bases, and 9 bases lay in between. Germline loops: CDR1 MGHDK, CDR2 SYGVNS. CDR3 DNA: TGTGCCAGCAGTGACTCGAATAGCTACGAGCAGTACTTC. This encodes CASSDSNSYEQYF.

This clonotype was detected ten times or more. This chain links TRBV5-1 with TRBJ2-3; a possible D gene is TRBD2 (5 bases). This CDR3 has 14 residues. Germline CDR1 SGHRS, CDR2 YFSETQ. The ends were cut back, 7 bases at V and 8 bases at J, with 20 bases in the middle. The CDR3 is CASAYLTGLATQYF. CDR3 in DNA: TGCGCCAGCGCGTACCTGACTGGGCTAGCTACGCAGTATTTT.

Ten or more counts support this clonotype. The J gene is TRBJ1-5, the V gene TRBV20-1; D gene unclear. Trimming stripped 4 bases from V and 0 bases from J, with 7 bases between. The length of the CDR3 is 13 residues. Germline CDR1 reads DFQATT; CDR2 reads SNEGSKA (reference sequence). The CDR3 nucleotides are TGCAGTGCTAAGGGCGATAGCAATCAGCCCCAGCATTTT. This encodes CSAKGDSNQPQHF.

This clonotype was seen repeatedly, ten times or more. The chain joins TRBV20-1 to TRBJ2-7; TRBD1 aligns across 9 bases. From germline, CDR1 is DFQATT and CDR2 SNEGSKA (reference sequence). After removal of 6 bases from V and 3 bases from J, the junction contained 9 bases not matched to a gene. This CDR3 contains 14 residues. The CDR3 DNA is TGCAGTGCAAGTACCGGGACAGGGTTCTACGAGCAGTACTTC. Translating gives CSASTGTGFYEQYF.

This clonotype was counted ten times or more. The CDR3 DNA is TGTGCCAGCAGCCGTGGACAGGGAGGGTTCTTGAACACTGAAGCTTTCTTT. It translates to CASSRGQGGFLNTEAFF. The chain links TRBV7-2 to TRBJ1-1; 8 positions match TRBD1. The CDR3 loop spans 17 amino acids. V dropped 5 bases and J dropped 0; count of bases not matched to a gene: 11. The germline gives CDR1 SGHTA, CDR2 FQGNSA.

This clonotype appeared a few times. CDR3 nucleotide sequence: TGTGCCAGCAGCTTAGACAGGGGGGATACGCAGTATTTT. It yields the protein CASSLDRGDTQYF. The V call is TRBV11-2, the J call TRBJ2-3; TRBD1 matches at 7 bases. Germline V lookup: CDR1 SGHAT, CDR2 FQNNGV. This CDR3 region has 13 residues. V was pared by 0 bases and J by 6 bases, with 0 bases of the junction left unmatched.

This clonotype was counted many times. This chain links TRBV7-2 with TRBJ2-7; 12 bases are a match to TRBD2. The germline V gene has CDR1 SGHTA and CDR2 FQGNSA. The CDR3 is 18 amino acids. Losses at the gene ends were 3 bases for V and 5 bases for J; bases not matched to a gene: 14. The CDR3 DNA reads TGTGCCAGCAGCTTTAGAAGACTAGCGGGAGCCATTTTCCACGAGCAGTACTTC. This codes for CASSFRRLAGAIFHEQYF.

This clonotype came up many times. This sequence joins TRBV7-6 and TRBJ2-7; possibly TRBD2 for D (7 bases). Germline CDR1 and CDR2: SGHVS and FNYEAQ. Trimming cost V 1 base and J 6 bases, with 16 bases left between them. The CDR3 loop spans 15 amino acids. CDR3 in DNA: TGTGCCAGCAGCTTAGATGGGGGGGCAGGAGGCGAGCAGTACTTC. It is translated as CASSLDGGAGGEQYF.

This clonotype was counted at least ten times. The rearrangement links TRBV5-1 to TRBJ2-1; weak D call: TRBD2 (5 bases). Trimming took 3 bases from V and 5 from J, leaving 15 bases between them. Germline V gives CDR1 SGHRS, CDR2 YFSETQ. This CDR3 region has 15 residues. The CDR3, as DNA: TGCGCCAGCAGCTCCCGTGGAGGCGCCGACAATGAGCAGTTCTTC. Its translation is CASSSRGGADNEQFF.

This clonotype was seen more than once but under ten times. The V gene is TRBV20-1, the J gene TRBJ2-3; the match to TRBD2 covers 8 bases. The germline CDR1 and CDR2 sequences are DFQATT and SNEGSKA (reference sequence). Trimming at V came to 6 bases and at J to 3 bases, leaving 5 bases not matched to a gene. The CDR3 length is 13 residues. The CDR3 reads CSAGGGITDTQYF. CDR3 coding DNA: TGCAGTGCCGGCGGGGGGATAACAGATACGCAGTATTTT.